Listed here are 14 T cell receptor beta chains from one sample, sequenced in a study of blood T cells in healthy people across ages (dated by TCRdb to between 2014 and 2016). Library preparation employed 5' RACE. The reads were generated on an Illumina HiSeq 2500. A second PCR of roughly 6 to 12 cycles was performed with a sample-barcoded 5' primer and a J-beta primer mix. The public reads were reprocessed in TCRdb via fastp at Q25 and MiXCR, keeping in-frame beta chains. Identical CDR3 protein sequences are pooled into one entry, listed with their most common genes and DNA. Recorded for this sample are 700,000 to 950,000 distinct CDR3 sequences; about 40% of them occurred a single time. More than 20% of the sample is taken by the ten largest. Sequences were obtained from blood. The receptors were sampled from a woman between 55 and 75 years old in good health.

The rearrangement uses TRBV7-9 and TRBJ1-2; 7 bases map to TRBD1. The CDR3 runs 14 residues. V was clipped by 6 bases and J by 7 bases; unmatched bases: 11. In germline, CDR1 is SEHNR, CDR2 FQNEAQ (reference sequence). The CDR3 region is CASSPAGTVLGYTF. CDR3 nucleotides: TGTGCCAGCAGTCCAGCCGGGACAGTGCTTGGCTACACCTTC.

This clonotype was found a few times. The CDR3 nucleotides read TGTGCCAGCAGTTTGGGGGGAGTTGGTGAGCAGTTCTTC. Translated: CASSLGGVGEQFF. The V call is TRBV12-3 or TRBV12-4, the J call TRBJ2-1; perhaps TRBD2 as D (6 bases). The CDR3 sequence is 13 residues long. Trimming took 3 bases from V and 9 from J, leaving 12 bases between them.

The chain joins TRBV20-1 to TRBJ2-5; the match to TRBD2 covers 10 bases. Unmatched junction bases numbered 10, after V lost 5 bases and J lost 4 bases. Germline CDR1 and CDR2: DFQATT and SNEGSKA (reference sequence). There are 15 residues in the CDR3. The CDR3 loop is CSALIAGGRRETQYF. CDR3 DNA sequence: TGCAGTGCTCTCATAGCGGGAGGAAGGAGAGAGACCCAGTACTTC.

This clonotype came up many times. The CDR3 nucleotides are TGTGCCAGCAGCTCGACAGGGGTCTACGAGCAGTACTTC. Its protein is CASSSTGVYEQYF. The rearrangement joins TRBV13 to TRBJ2-7; 8 positions agree with TRBD1. Per germline, CDR1 PRHDT and CDR2 FYEKMQ (reference sequence). V lost 4 bases to trimming and J lost 3 bases; unmatched junction nucleotides: 2. The CDR3 is made up of 13 amino acids.

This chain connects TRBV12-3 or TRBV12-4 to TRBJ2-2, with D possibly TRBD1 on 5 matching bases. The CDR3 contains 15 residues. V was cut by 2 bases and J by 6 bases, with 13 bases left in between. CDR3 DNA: TGTGCCAGCAGTTTAACCACCAGGGTGGCCGGGGAGCTGTTTTTT. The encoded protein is CASSLTTRVAGELFF.

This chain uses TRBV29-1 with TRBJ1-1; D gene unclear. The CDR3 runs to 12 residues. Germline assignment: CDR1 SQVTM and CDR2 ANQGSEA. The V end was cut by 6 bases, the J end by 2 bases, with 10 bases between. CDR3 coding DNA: TGCAGCGTGAGACACCGAAACACTGAAGCTTTCTTT. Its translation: CSVRHRNTEAFF.

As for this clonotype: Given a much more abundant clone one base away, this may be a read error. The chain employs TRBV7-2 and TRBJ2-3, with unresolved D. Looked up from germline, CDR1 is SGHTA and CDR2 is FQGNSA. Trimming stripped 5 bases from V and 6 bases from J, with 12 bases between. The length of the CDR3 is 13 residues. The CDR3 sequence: CASSLQMHDTQYF. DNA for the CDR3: TGTGCCAGCAGCCTCCAAATGCACGATACGCAGTATTTT.

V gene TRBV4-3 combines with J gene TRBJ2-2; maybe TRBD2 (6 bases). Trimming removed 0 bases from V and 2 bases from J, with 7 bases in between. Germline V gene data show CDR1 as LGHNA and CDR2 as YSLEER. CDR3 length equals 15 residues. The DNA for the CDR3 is TGCGCCAGCAGCCAAGAGGGGGGAAACACCGGGGAGCTGTTTTTT. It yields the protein CASSQEGGNTGELFF.

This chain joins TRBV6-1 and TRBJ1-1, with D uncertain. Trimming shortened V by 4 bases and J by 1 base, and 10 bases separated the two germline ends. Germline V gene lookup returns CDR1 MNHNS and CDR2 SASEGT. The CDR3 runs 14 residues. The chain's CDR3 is CASSGLFENTEAFF. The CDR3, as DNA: TGTGCCAGCAGTGGACTATTCGAGAACACTGAAGCTTTCTTT.

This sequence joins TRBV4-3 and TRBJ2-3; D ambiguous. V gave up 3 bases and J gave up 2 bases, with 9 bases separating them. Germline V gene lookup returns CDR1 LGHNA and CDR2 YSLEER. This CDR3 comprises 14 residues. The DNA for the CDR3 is TGCGCCAGCAGCCACCGAAGGTTCACAGATACGCAGTATTTT. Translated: CASSHRRFTDTQYF.

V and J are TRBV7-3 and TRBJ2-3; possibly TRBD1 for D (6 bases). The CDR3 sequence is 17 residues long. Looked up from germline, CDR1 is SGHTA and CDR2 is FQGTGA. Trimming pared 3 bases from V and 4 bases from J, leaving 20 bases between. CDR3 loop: CASSFHPDRPGADTQYF. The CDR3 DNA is TGTGCCAGCAGCTTCCACCCTGACAGGCCGGGCGCAGATACGCAGTATTTT.

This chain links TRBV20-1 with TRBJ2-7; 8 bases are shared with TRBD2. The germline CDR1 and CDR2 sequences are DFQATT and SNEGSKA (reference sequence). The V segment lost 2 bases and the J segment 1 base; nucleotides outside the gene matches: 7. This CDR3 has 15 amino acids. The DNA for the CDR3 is TGCAGTGCTAGAAGGCCGGGAGGGCCGTCCTACGAGCAGTACTTC. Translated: CSARRPGGPSYEQYF.

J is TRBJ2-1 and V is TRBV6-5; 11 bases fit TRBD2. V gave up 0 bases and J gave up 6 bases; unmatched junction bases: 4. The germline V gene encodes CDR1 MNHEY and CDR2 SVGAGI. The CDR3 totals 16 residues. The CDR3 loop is CASSYSGTSGGNEQFF. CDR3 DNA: TGTGCCAGCAGTTACTCCGGGACTAGCGGCGGCAATGAGCAGTTCTTC.

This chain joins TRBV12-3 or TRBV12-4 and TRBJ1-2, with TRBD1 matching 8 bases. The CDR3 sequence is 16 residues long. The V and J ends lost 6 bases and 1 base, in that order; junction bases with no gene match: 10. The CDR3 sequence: CASSPGGAGINYGYTF. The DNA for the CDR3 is TGTGCCAGCAGCCCAGGGGGCGCGGGAATTAACTATGGCTACACCTTC.